This T cell receptor (beta chain) was identified during a study of shared clonotypes between healthy human individuals (dated by TCRdb to 2019 to 2021). Context from the whole study: Two women and three men aged 18 to 49 years were included in the cohort. For each donor, CD4 naive and CD4 memory were each run on three plates, CD8 naive on two plates, and CD8 memory on one plate. Each donor's leukapheresis produced roughly between roughly 0.85 and 10 billion PBMCs. To estimate repertoire size and how much clonotypes are shared between individuals, the study performed deep sequencing of blood TCR repertoires from roughly five healthy adults. Different laboratories and diverse techniques were used to prepare libraries and sequence TCR repertoires, to increase sequencing depth and limit assay-specific biases.

TCR CDR3 regions were amplified from genomic DNA by multiplex PCR using the deep immunoSEQ assay. Extracted genomic DNA from each cell subset was spread evenly across all wells of several immunoSEQ 96-well plates, with each plate serving as a replicate. Each replicate PCR for sorted subsets received about 220 ng genomic DNA, equal to 30,000 or so T cell genomes. Purified libraries were measured with a Qubit 3.0 fluorometer, size-checked on a Bioanalyzer 2100, and measured again with the KAPA Library Quantification kit. Every immunoSEQ 96-well plate was sequenced on a separate single-read 150-cycle Illumina NextSeq 550 flow cell. Concerning the study's data processing: Because the immunoSEQ output held only junctional sequences and lacked quality scores, the filtering could not match the filtering applied to full-length reads. To assign V/J genes and CDR3, sequences were annotated using PyIR, a Python wrapper for IgBLAST v1.9, with IMGT germline references. Reads were removed for weak V/J assignments (E-value above 1e-6), missing CDR3, stop codons, out-of-frame junctions, or ambiguous translated residues. V3J clonotypes were defined as sequences sharing the same inferred V gene, J gene, and CDR3 amino acid sequence. Percentage overlap between repertoires was calculated by dividing the number of shared unique clonotypes by the size of the smaller repertoire. RTK rarefaction, the Chao1 estimator, and Recon v2.1 estimates of unobserved clonotypes were used to assess repertoire richness. OLGA was used to compute generation probabilities for all TCRbeta clonotypes that the gDNA method yielded from a handful of donors. What TCRdb holds here is the immuneACCESS table cut down to in-frame rearrangements. Part of the clones is not present; checked against another copy, under half of the missing clones reflect an unresolved V gene, and the others are unexplained. V, J and clone size were drawn from that table, and D and trimming were deduced from the DNA. Across this sample there are some 1,600,000 clones, with 95% to 99% seen only once. About 0.45% of the sample is taken by the ten largest.

Summary of the overall study and its limitations: Even with the large sequencing depth, rarefaction of the sorted-subset datasets indicated that sequencing was incomplete. Clonotypes shared by all four sorted-subset donors showed higher generation probabilities than non-shared clonotypes. Sampling was restricted to blood, and TCR repertoires in tissues likely differ from the TCR repertoires found in blood. Larger estimated clonotype richness was generally found for naive subsets than for memory subsets. Across a few donors, approximately 5% of naive CD4, roughly 3.5% of naive CD8, about 2.3% of memory CD4, and roughly 0.41% of memory CD8 clonotypes were shared. Because the study included a small number of donors, the genetic and exposure-history diversity represented was limited. Pairwise subsampling led to the expectation that sequencing depth would affect the degree of clonotype sharing among donors.

For this clone: Its antigen target is currently unknown. No base quality information exists; no much larger clone differs at one position.

The donors were healthy, HIV-negative adults who had no recently reported acute infections or vaccinations. Only Caucasian adults living in Nashville, Tennessee, USA were represented among the donors. CD4+ T cells were enriched by magnetic negative selection, after which naive cells were positively selected on CD45RA and the negative fraction was taken as the memory subset. Blood was obtained by leukapheresis, after which PBMCs were separated by Ficoll-Histopaque density gradient centrifugation and cryopreserved in liquid nitrogen vapor phase. Analytical flow cytometry was used to check the purity and quantity of every magnetically sorted T cell population. Genomic DNA was isolated from every sorted fraction and measured by UV absorbance on a Nanodrop 2000c. The CDR3 starts with the cysteine, ends with the phenylalanine, and has 14 residues. The CDR3 DNA has 42 bases and is translated from base 1. Reading the germline V gene gives CDR1 SGHDT and CDR2 YYEEEE. Germline trimming amounts to 2 bases on V and 6 bases on J, with 5 as the count of junction bases outside the gene matches.

Recombination connected TRBV5-6 to TRBJ1-5; TRBD1 lines up with 7 middle nucleotides. The TCR comes from a man in his thirties or forties in good health. Sequenced: naive CD4+ T cells sorted from blood. The cell subset or site tag for this specimen amounts to: CD45RA+ positively selected. The DNA reads TGTGCCAGCAGCTTAAGGGGGCGAGGTCAGCCCCAGCATTTT. This sequence encodes CASSLRGRGQPQHF.